This T cell receptor beta chain stems from a study of T-cell reconstitution after alpha-beta-depleted transplantation in children (TCRdb year 2016). General notes on the study: Using TCR repertoire profiling, the study quantitatively followed how T-cell immune reconstitution unfolded in children after TCRalphabeta/CD19-depleted allogeneic hematopoietic cell transplantation. Summary of the overall study and its limitations: In some patients, the high TCRbeta diversity seen at day 60 was put down to recipient T cells and intrathymic progenitors that had survived conditioning. The apparently early alphabetaT-cell count recovery about two months after transplant was reportedly dependent on only several hundred rapidly expanded clones derived from non-depleted graft cells. The frequencies of hyperexpanded clones fell over the following months, and after one year, T-cell counts and TCRbeta diversity were mostly attributed to newly produced T cells.

This clonotype was detected ten times or more. The clone's antigen remains unknown. No much larger clone exists at a distance of one base, and base qualities are not known. The treatment or condition tag for this specimen amounts to: allogeneic hematopoietic cell transplantation with graft depleted of TCRalphabeta T cells and CD19 B cells. TCRalphabeta/CD19-depleted allogeneic hematopoietic cell grafts were given to the transplant recipients, all of whom were children. Clipping removes 5 bases from V and 4 bases from J, with 9 as the unmatched junction base count. The CDR3 runs 15 amino acids, cysteine and phenylalanine included. The entry retains the CDR3 DNA only, 45 bases that are in frame from base 1. Taken from the germline V gene (reference sequence), the CDR1 and CDR2 loops are DFQATT and SNEGSKA. The library was prepared using PCR. Sequenced on an Illumina HiSeq 2500. Molecular barcoding was employed in the preparation of TCR libraries, with unique molecular identifiers being used to normalize TCRbeta repertoire quantification. In-frame beta chains were kept once TCRdb had trimmed the public reads at Q25 with fastp and called clones with MiXCR. Merged by CDR3 protein, the rows form single entries marked with the most common genes and DNA. The sample table holds some 550,000 distinct CDR3 sequences, of which 23% were seen once. Roughly 14% of the sample is held by the ten biggest clonotypes.

The V and J genes are TRBV20-1 and TRBJ2-3, and TRBD2 matches 10 of the central bases. The TCR was taken from a boy in the first two years of life who had a stem cell transplant for acute myeloid leukemia, so the T cells may come from the graft donor. The sample here was PBMCs, mostly from graft donor cells, taken 360 days after TCRalphabeta/CD19-depleted stem cell transplant. The bases are TGCAGTGCTGGCCCTCTAGCGGGGGTTGCAGATACGCAGTATTTT. Its translation reads: CSAGPLAGVADTQYF.